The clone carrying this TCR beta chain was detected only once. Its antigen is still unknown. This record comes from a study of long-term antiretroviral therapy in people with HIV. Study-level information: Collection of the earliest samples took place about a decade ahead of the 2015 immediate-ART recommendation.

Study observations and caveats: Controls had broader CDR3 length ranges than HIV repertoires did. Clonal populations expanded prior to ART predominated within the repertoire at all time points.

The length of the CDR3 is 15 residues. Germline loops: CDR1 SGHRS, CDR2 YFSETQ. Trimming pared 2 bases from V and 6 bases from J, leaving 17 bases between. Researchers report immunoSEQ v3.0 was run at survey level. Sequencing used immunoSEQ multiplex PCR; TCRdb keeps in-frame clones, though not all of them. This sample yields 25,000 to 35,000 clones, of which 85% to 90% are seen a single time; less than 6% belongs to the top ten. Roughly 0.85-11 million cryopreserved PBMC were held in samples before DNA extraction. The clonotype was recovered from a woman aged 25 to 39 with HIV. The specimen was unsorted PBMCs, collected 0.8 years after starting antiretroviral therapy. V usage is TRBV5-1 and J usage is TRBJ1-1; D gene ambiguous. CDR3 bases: TGCGCCAGCAGCTTCACGGGGTCTATTAACGCTGAAGCTTTCTTT. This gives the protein CASSFTGSINAEAFF.